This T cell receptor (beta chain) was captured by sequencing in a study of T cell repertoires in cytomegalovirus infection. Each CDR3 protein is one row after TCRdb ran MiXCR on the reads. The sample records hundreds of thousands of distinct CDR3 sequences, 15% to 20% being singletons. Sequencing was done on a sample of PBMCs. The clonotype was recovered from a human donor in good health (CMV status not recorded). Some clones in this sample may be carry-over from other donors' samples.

CDR3 loop: CASSYFGVSANTGELFF. As DNA, the CDR3 is TGTGCCAGCAGTTACTTCGGCGTATCCGCGAACACCGGGGAGCTGTTTTTT. The chain carries TRBV6-8 and TRBJ2-2; no reliable D call. V lost 1 base to trimming and J lost 0 bases, with 12 bases between them. This CDR3 is built from 17 residues. The germline V gene has CDR1 MNHGY and CDR2 SAAAGT.